The rows below give T cell receptor beta chains drawn from one sample of a study of cytomegalovirus exposure and HLA in healthy donors. Data came from immunoSEQ multiplex PCR; TCRdb stores just in-frame clones and leaves some out. The sample lists more than 100,000 clones, approximately 80% occurring once. The sample comprised PBMCs. These receptors came from a human donor in good health. Both conserved end residues are part of each CDR3. Fields, in order: clone size, V gene, D gene, J gene, CDR3 DNA, CDR3 protein. D genes are given only for firm matches. Size tells how often a clone was seen (once, few, many) or the class of an expanded clone, and some rows leave it out.

>few|TRBV28|.|TRBJ2-6
TGTGCCAGCAGTTTGGGCATCGGGATAGCTGGGGCCAACGTCCTGACTTTC
CASSLGIGIAGANVLTF
>.|TRBV27|.|TRBJ2-1
TGTGCCAGCAGTTTATCGGCGGGAAGCTCCTACAATGAGCAGTTCTTC
CASSLSAGSSYNEQFF
>.|TRBV5-6|.|TRBJ1-3
TGTGCCAGCAGCTTATCTTCTCTCTCTGGAAACACCATATATTTT
CASSLSSLSGNTIYF
>once|TRBV29-1|TRBD1|TRBJ1-5
TGCAGCGTAGGGATGACAGGGGGCGAGAACAATCAGCCCCAGCATTTT
CSVGMTGGENNQPQHF
>.|TRBV7-3|TRBD1|TRBJ1-1
TGTGCCAGCAGCTTGGGGCAGGGGGTCGGAGACACTGAAGCTTTCTTT
CASSLGQGVGDTEAFF
>.|TRBV7-8|TRBD1|TRBJ2-7
TGTGCCAGCAGCTGGACAGGACCCTACGAGCAGTACTTC
CASSWTGPYEQYF
>.|TRBV28|TRBD1|TRBJ2-7
TGTGCCAGCAGGGCGTGGGGACAGGGGGCGGGCGAGCAGTACTTC
CASRAWGQGAGEQYF
>.|TRBV7-2|.|TRBJ1-6
TGTGCCAGCAGCTTTCAGGGCAATTCACCCCTCCACTTT
CASSFQGNSPLHF
>.|TRBV6-1|TRBD1|TRBJ2-7
TGTGCCAGCATGTGGTCCGGGACAGGGGGGTACGAGCAGTACTTC
CASMWSGTGGYEQYF
>few|TRBV6-1|TRBD1|TRBJ1-4
TGTGCCAGCAGTGAGGAGGACAGGGGAAAACTGTTTTTT
CASSEEDRGKLFF
>.|TRBV28|.|TRBJ2-7
TGTGCCAGCAGTTTGTTCCAAACTAGCTCCTACGAGCAGTACTTC
CASSLFQTSSYEQYF
>.|TRBV28|TRBD1|TRBJ2-7
TGTGCCAGCATCCCTGGGACAGGGGGCTACGAGCAGTACTTC
CASIPGTGGYEQYF
>.|TRBV6-1|TRBD1|TRBJ2-3
TGTGCCAGCAGTGAGATACAGGGGGCGGGGGATACGCAGTATTTT
CASSEIQGAGDTQYF
>.|TRBV6-1|TRBD1|TRBJ1-2
TGTGCCAGCAGTTCACAGGGGGCTCAGGGCTATGGCTACACCTTC
CASSSQGAQGYGYTF
>.|TRBV5-8|TRBD1|TRBJ1-5
TGTGCCAGCAGCCTATACCGGGACAGGTCCCCCCAGCATTTT
CASSLYRDRSPQHF
>few|TRBV7-8|TRBD2|TRBJ2-1
TGTGCCAGCAGCGTTGGGACTAGCGGGAGAGCCCACAATGAGCAGTTCTTC
CASSVGTSGRAHNEQFF
>.|TRBV11-3|TRBD1|TRBJ2-3
TGTGCCAGCAGCTTAGCCAGAGAAGAGGACAGGGGCACAGATACGCAGTATTTT
CASSLAREEDRGTDTQYF
>once|TRBV10-3|TRBD1|TRBJ2-7
TGTGCCATCAGTGCCCGGGACAGGCAGAACTCCTACGAGCAGTACTTC
CAISARDRQNSYEQYF
>.|TRBV10-3|TRBD2|TRBJ2-1
TGTGCCATCAGCGGGACTAGCGGGAGCAAGTTAAGTGAGCAGTTCTTC
CAISGTSGSKLSEQFF
>few|TRBV4-1|.|TRBJ1-5
TGCGCCAGCAGCCCCTCAATCGGTCAGCCCCAGCATTTT
CASSPSIGQPQHF
>few|TRBV6-1|TRBD1|TRBJ2-2
TGTGCCAGCAGTCGACAGGGTCCCGGGGAGCTGTTTTTT
CASSRQGPGELFF